This T cell receptor beta chain was documented in a study of T cells in Graves' hyperthyroidism and ophthalmopathy. Study as a whole: Initial diagnosis, before any treatment, was when peripheral blood was collected. Study results and limitations: Most thyroid clonotypes with frequency above 0.001 were detected in blood.

The germline V gene encodes CDR1 MDHEN and CDR2 SYDVKM. The CDR3 is 16 residues long. The ends lost 6 bases at V and 4 bases at J; junction bases unmatched: 11. Regions amplified from RNA transcripts were the TCR beta CDR3 regions. TCR CDR3 underwent first-round RT-PCR with the HTBI primer set. TCRdb re-analysed the multiplex PCR reads in MiXCR, keeping a single row per CDR3 protein. In the table there are under 350,000 distinct CDR3 sequences, roughly a fifth of which are singletons. Turning to this clonotype: Its specificity is unknown.

If no ophthalmopathy progression occurred within 18 months, Graves' hyperthyroidism was stable. V is TRBV28 and J is TRBJ1-2; 10 bases are a match to TRBD1. The clonotype originates from a woman aged 45-60 years with Graves' hyperthyroidism. The sequencing input was blood. CDR3 loop: CASSPGQGEYSYGYTF. CDR3 DNA: TGTGCCAGCAGCCCAGGACAGGGGGAGTATAGCTATGGCTACACCTTC.